Listed below are T cell receptor beta chains from one sample, sequenced in a study of CD8 T cells in ankylosing spondylitis. TCRdb redid the calling of the 5' RACE reads with MiXCR, one entry per CDR3 protein. The sample lists 150,000 or so distinct CDR3 sequences, around 9.6% occurring once. Sequencing used blood, either unsorted or a sorted T cell fraction (not recorded which). Source of these receptors: a female donor with ankylosing spondylitis or in good health (not recorded which). Each CDR3 is given with its conserved first and last residue. A D gene is named only where the DNA matches it firmly. The size entry is marked missing in some rows and otherwise reads once, few, many or a size class.

TRBV5-1	TRBJ2-2	TRBD2	few	CASSLTSGRHGELFF	TGCGCCAGCAGCTTGACTAGCGGGAGACACGGGGAGCTGTTTTTT
TRBV6-1	TRBJ2-5	.	.	CASSEVPRMETQYF	TGTGCCAGCAGTGAGGTACCCAGGATGGAGACCCAGTACTTC
TRBV12-3/TRBV12-4	TRBJ1-5	.	few	CASRYGGGNQPQHF	TGTGCCAGCCGTTATGGGGGGGGCAATCAGCCCCAGCATTTT
TRBV11-3	TRBJ2-1	TRBD2	.	CASSLKLAGLNEQFF	TGTGCCAGCAGCTTAAAACTAGCGGGATTAAATGAGCAGTTCTTC
TRBV19	TRBJ1-5	TRBD1	few	CASSTTGGVLSQHF	TGTGCCAGTAGTACAACAGGGGGCGTACTGTCCCAGCATTTT
TRBV5-4	TRBJ2-5	.	.	CASSLNDLETQYF	TGTGCCAGCAGCTTGAATGACCTAGAGACCCAGTACTTC
TRBV12-3/TRBV12-4	TRBJ2-5	TRBD2	many	CASSLLGLAGENQETQYF	TGTGCCAGCAGTCTCTTGGGACTAGCGGGAGAAAACCAAGAGACCCAGTACTTC
TRBV20-1	TRBJ2-1	.	many	CSAYRQFF	TGCAGTGCATATCGGCAGTTCTTC
TRBV20-1	TRBJ1-3	TRBD1	many	CSADRENTIYF	TGCAGTGCTGACAGGGAAAACACCATATATTTT
TRBV9	TRBJ2-5	.	few	CASSGNLGETQYF	TGTGCCAGCAGCGGGAACCTGGGGGAGACCCAGTACTTC
TRBV30	TRBJ2-7	TRBD1	.	CAWMGDSYEQYF	TGTGCCTGGATGGGGGACAGCTACGAGCAGTACTTC
TRBV27	TRBJ1-2	.	few	CASIGAATEGYTF	TGTGCCAGCATCGGGGCGGCCACTGAAGGCTACACCTTC
TRBV4-2	TRBJ2-7	TRBD1	.	CASSQEWGQGPFSYEQYF	TGTGCCAGCAGCCAAGAGTGGGGACAGGGACCATTCTCCTACGAGCAGTACTTC
TRBV4-3	TRBJ2-2	.	.	CASSQGADWNTGELFF	TGCGCCAGCAGCCAAGGGGCGGACTGGAACACCGGGGAGCTGTTTTTT
TRBV20-1	TRBJ2-7	.	.	CSASLGRGSDEQYF	TGCAGTGCTTCCCTCGGGAGAGGATCGGACGAGCAGTACTTC
TRBV13	TRBJ2-5	.	.	CASSLFTEQETQYF	TGTGCCAGCAGCTTATTTACAGAACAAGAGACCCAGTACTTC